These T cell receptor beta chains were read from a single sample in a study of T cells in Graves' hyperthyroidism and ophthalmopathy. From the multiplex PCR reads, TCRdb called clonotypes with MiXCR, one entry per CDR3 protein. The table records 560,000 or so distinct CDR3 sequences, about half of them present only once. Material: peripheral blood or thyroid tissue (not recorded which). The receptors originated from a woman between 18 and 29 years old with Graves' hyperthyroidism. Both conserved end residues are part of each CDR3. The D gene is left open where the match is weak. Where a row states a size, it is once, few, many or the class of an expanded clone; other rows omit it.

TRBV14,once,13,TRBJ2-5,-,CASSQGYGKTQYF,TGTGCCAGCAGCCAAGGATATGGAAAGACCCAGTACTTC
TRBV7-9,many,12,TRBJ1-6,-,CASSITGSPLHF,TGTGCCAGCAGCATCACGGGATCACCCCTCCACTTT
TRBV7-3,few,14,TRBJ1-1,-,CASSQVSLNTEAFF,TGTGCCAGCAGCCAAGTTAGCCTGAACACTGAAGCTTTCTTT
TRBV24-1,many,13,TRBJ2-7,-,CATSDPGTYEQYF,TGTGCCACCAGTGATCCGGGGACCTACGAGCAGTACTTC
TRBV7-8,many,15,TRBJ2-7,TRBD2,CASSSSLAGGDEQYF,TGCGCCAGCAGCTCGTCTCTAGCGGGCGGCGACGAGCAGTACTTC
TRBV7-2,few,12,TRBJ2-7,-,CASSLTGNEQYF,TGTGCCAGCAGCTTAACCGGGAACGAGCAGTACTTC
TRBV6-5,few,15,TRBJ1-5,-,CASRGGDGSNQPQHF,TGTGCCAGCAGAGGGGGAGACGGAAGCAATCAGCCCCAGCATTTT
TRBV20-1,-,14,TRBJ1-5,-,CSARAPTTNQPQHF,TGCAGTGCTAGAGCCCCGACGACCAATCAGCCCCAGCATTTT
TRBV7-2,-,17,TRBJ2-2,-,CASSLAGQLTETGELFF,TGTGCCAGCAGCTTAGCGGGACAATTAACTGAGACCGGGGAGCTGTTTTTT
TRBV7-2,many,11,TRBJ1-1,-,CASSLAAEAFF,TGTGCCAGCAGCTTAGCGGCGGAAGCTTTCTTT
TRBV7-9,many,12,TRBJ1-1,-,CASSGDGSEAFF,TGTGCCAGCAGCGGGGACGGGTCTGAAGCTTTCTTT
TRBV2,-,14,TRBJ1-6,-,CASSRGPRNSPLHF,TGTGCCAGCAGTAGGGGACCACGGAATTCACCCCTCCACTTT
TRBV9,many,15,TRBJ1-3,-,CASSVRGSSGNTIYF,TGTGCCAGCAGCGTACGGGGTTCATCTGGAAACACCATATATTTT
TRBV12-3/TRBV12-4,-,15,TRBJ2-7,-,CASSYRGRGSYEQYF,TGTGCCAGCAGTTACCGGGGGAGAGGGTCCTACGAGCAGTACTTC
TRBV15,-,15,TRBJ2-6,TRBD1,CATRQGATGANVLTF,TGTGCCACTAGACAGGGGGCTACTGGGGCCAACGTCCTGACTTTC
TRBV2,-,16,TRBJ1-5,-,CASAQGASGRDEPQHF,TGTGCCAGCGCTCAAGGGGCTAGCGGGAGGGATGAGCCCCAGCATTTT
TRBV2,few,12,TRBJ1-1,-,CASSFWGRPAFF,TGTGCCAGCAGTTTTTGGGGGCGCCCAGCTTTCTTT
TRBV12-3/TRBV12-4,-,17,TRBJ1-2,TRBD1,CASSLTTGGTLRYGYTF,TGTGCCAGCAGTTTGACCACAGGGGGCACGCTCCGCTATGGCTACACCTTC
TRBV6-5,-,12,TRBJ2-7,-,CASSYRFYEQYF,TGTGCCAGCAGTTACCGTTTTTACGAGCAGTACTTC
TRBV2,once,14,TRBJ2-5,TRBD1,CASSETGRNQPQYF,TGTGCCAGCAGTGAGACAGGGAGAAATCAGCCCCAGTACTTC
TRBV7-9,few,14,TRBJ2-3,TRBD1,CASSLRDSTDTQYF,TGTGCCAGCAGTCTTAGGGACAGTACGGATACGCAGTATTTT
TRBV19,-,14,TRBJ1-1,TRBD1,CASSIDFGQGEAFF,TGTGCCAGTAGTATAGATTTTGGACAGGGAGAAGCTTTCTTT
TRBV29-1,-,14,TRBJ1-2,-,CSVEDGRRNYGYTF,TGCAGCGTTGAAGATGGTCGTCGAAACTATGGCTACACCTTC
TRBV29-1,many,12,TRBJ1-1,-,CSVEKGNTEAFF,TGCAGCGTTGAGAAGGGCAACACTGAAGCTTTCTTT
TRBV7-8,-,16,TRBJ1-1,-,CASSLRAQGYDTEAFF,TGTGCCAGCAGCTTAAGGGCACAGGGTTATGACACTGAAGCTTTCTTT
TRBV20-1,-,14,TRBJ1-6,-,CSAHRDGQNSPLHF,TGCAGTGCGCACCGGGACGGCCAAAATTCACCCCTCCACTTT
TRBV20-1,-,15,TRBJ2-7,TRBD2,CSAESGTSGSYEQYF,TGCAGTGCTGAATCCGGGACTAGCGGGTCCTACGAGCAGTACTTC
TRBV11-1,-,13,TRBJ2-2,-,CASSPGFAGELFF,TGTGCCAGCAGCCCAGGGTTCGCCGGGGAGCTGTTTTTT
TRBV6-5,few,13,TRBJ1-1,-,CASSSGQRTEAFF,TGTGCCAGCAGTTCGGGCCAGCGGACTGAAGCTTTCTTT
TRBV29-1,many,13,TRBJ2-2,-,CSVRGVNLGELFF,TGCAGCGTCCGAGGGGTTAACCTCGGGGAGCTGTTTTTT
TRBV7-2,few,15,TRBJ2-7,TRBD1,CASSSARDRAGEQYF,TGTGCCAGCAGCTCGGCCAGGGACAGGGCGGGGGAGCAGTACTTC
TRBV25-1,-,16,TRBJ2-2,-,CASSPLSFRSTGELFF,TGTGCCAGCTCACCACTAAGTTTCCGGTCCACCGGGGAGCTGTTTTTT
TRBV20-1,-,13,TRBJ1-2,-,CSARLSLNYGYTF,TGCAGTGCCCGTCTGAGCCTTAACTATGGCTACACCTTC
TRBV15,once,14,TRBJ2-6,TRBD2,CATSTRDGRHTEAF,TGTGCCACCAGCACCCGGGACGGGAGGCACACTGAAGCTTTC
TRBV10-3,many,12,TRBJ1-4,TRBD1,CASEGTVEKLFF,TGTGCCAGCGAAGGGACAGTTGAAAAACTGTTTTTT
TRBV20-1,few,13,TRBJ1-1,-,CSATLGGFTEAFF,TGCAGTGCTACGCTCGGGGGGTTCACTGAAGCTTTCTTT
TRBV11-2,-,15,TRBJ1-1,-,CASSYPGAAGIEAFF,TGTGCCAGCAGCTACCCGGGGGCGGCGGGCATAGAAGCTTTCTTT
TRBV2,few,15,TRBJ1-6,-,CASSRRTRENSPLHF,TGTGCCAGCAGTAGACGTACAAGGGAAAATTCACCCCTCCACTTT
TRBV29-1,-,12,TRBJ1-5,TRBD1,CSARQGAGPQHF,TGCAGCGCTAGACAGGGTGCTGGGCCCCAGCATTTT
TRBV7-9,many,14,TRBJ1-2,-,CASSSGTGHYGYTF,TGTGCCAGCAGCTCTGGAACAGGACACTATGGCTACACCTTC
TRBV29-1,-,13,TRBJ2-5,TRBD2,CSAGLAGQETQYF,TGCAGCGCGGGACTAGCGGGTCAAGAGACCCAGTACTTC
TRBV29-1,-,12,TRBJ1-1,-,CSAVRGGTEAFF,TGCAGCGCTGTAAGAGGAGGCACTGAAGCTTTCTTC
TRBV7-9,-,14,TRBJ1-5,TRBD1,CASSQGTGYQPQHF,TGCGCCAGCAGCCAGGGGACAGGCTATCAGCCCCAGCATTTT
TRBV5-6,-,15,TRBJ1-1,-,CASSLVAGWNTEAFF,TGTGCCAGCAGCTTGGTTGCAGGTTGGAACACTGAAGCTTTCTTT
TRBV20-1,-,15,TRBJ2-7,-,CSAPSGQLEGAEQYF,TGCAGTGCTCCCAGCGGGCAGCTAGAGGGGGCCGAGCAGTACTTC
TRBV20-1,-,15,TRBJ2-2,TRBD2,CSARDPSGNTGELFF,TGCAGTGCTAGAGACCCTAGCGGAAACACCGGGGAGCTGTTTTTT
TRBV29-1,many,12,TRBJ1-2,TRBD1,CSVLTGAYGYTF,TGCAGCGTTCTGACAGGGGCGTATGGCTACACCTTC
TRBV11-2,few,14,TRBJ1-1,-,CASRPGYKDTEAFF,TGTGCCAGCAGACCAGGGTATAAGGACACTGAAGCTTTCTTT
TRBV10-3,-,20,TRBJ2-6,TRBD2,CAVRGVAGGLLSSGANVLTF,TGTGCCGTCAGAGGAGTAGCGGGAGGGCTTTTGTCCTCTGGGGCCAACGTCCTGACTTTC
TRBV6-2/TRBV6-3,-,17,TRBJ2-7,-,CASSQEVKRQAVYEQYF,TGCGCCAGCAGCCAAGAGGTGAAGCGACAAGCGGTTTACGAGCAGTACTTC
TRBV10-3,many,15,TRBJ1-1,-,CAISESAGANTEAFF,TGTGCCATCAGTGAGTCGGCAGGGGCGAACACTGAAGCTTTCTTT
TRBV2,many,10,TRBJ2-5,-,CASTEETQYF,TGTGCCAGCACCGAAGAGACCCAGTACTTC
TRBV7-8,-,16,TRBJ2-3,TRBD2,CASSLGTSGSGDTQYF,TGTGCCAGCAGCTTAGGGACTAGCGGGAGCGGCGATACGCAGTATTTT
TRBV7-8,-,15,TRBJ1-2,-,CASSPSRIPNYGYTF,TGTGCCAGCAGCCCTTCCAGGATTCCTAACTATGGCTACACCTTC
TRBV5-1,-,15,TRBJ1-1,TRBD1,CASSLQGASSTEAFF,TGCGCCAGCAGCTTACAGGGGGCCTCCTCCACTGAAGCTTTCTTT
TRBV7-9,once,16,TRBJ1-1,-,CASTPPARRLNTEAFF,TGTGCCAGTACCCCCCCTGCCAGAAGGTTGAACACTGAAGCTTTCTTT
TRBV7-1,-,15,TRBJ1-6,-,CASSSGQMGYSPLHF,TGTGCCAGCAGCTCCGGGCAAATGGGTTATTCACCCCTCCACTTT
TRBV7-9,-,14,TRBJ2-7,-,CASSLGQGHYEQYF,TGTGCCAGCAGCCTCGGGCAGGGCCACTACGAGCAGTACTTC